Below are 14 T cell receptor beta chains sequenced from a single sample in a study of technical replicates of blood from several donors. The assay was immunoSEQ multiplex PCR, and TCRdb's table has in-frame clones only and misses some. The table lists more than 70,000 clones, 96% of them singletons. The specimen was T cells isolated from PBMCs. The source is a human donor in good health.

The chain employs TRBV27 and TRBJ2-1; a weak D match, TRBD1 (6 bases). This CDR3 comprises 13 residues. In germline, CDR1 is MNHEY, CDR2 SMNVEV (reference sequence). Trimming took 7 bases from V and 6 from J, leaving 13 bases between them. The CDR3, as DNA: TGTGCCAGCATTGCGGCCAGGGGCAATGAGCAGTTCTTC. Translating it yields CASIAARGNEQFF.

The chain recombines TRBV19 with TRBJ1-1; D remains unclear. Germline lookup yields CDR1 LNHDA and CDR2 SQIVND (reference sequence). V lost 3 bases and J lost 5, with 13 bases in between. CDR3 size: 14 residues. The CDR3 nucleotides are TGTGCCAGTAGTATCGGGGTGGGGAGGACTGAAGCTTTCTTT. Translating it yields CASSIGVGRTEAFF.

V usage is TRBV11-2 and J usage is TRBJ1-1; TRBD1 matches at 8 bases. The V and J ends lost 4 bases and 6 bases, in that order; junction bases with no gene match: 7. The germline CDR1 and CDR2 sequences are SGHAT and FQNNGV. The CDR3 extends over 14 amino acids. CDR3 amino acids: CASSSYRTGPEAFF. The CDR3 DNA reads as TGTGCCAGCAGCTCCTACCGGACAGGGCCTGAAGCTTTCTTT.

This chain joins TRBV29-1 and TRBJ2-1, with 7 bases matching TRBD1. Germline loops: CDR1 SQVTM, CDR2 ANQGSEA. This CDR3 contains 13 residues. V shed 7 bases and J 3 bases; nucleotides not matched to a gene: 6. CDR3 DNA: TGCAGCGCTCAGGGACAGAACTACAATGAGCAGTTCTTC. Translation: CSAQGQNYNEQFF.

This CDR3 is CASSPGALRPGQGTYGYTF. The DNA for the CDR3 is TGCGCCAGCAGCCCTGGGGCCCTACGACCGGGACAAGGAACCTATGGCTACACCTTC. The rearrangement joins TRBV4-1 to TRBJ1-2, with a weak D call TRBD1 (6 bases). V lost 4 bases to trimming and J lost 4 bases, with 28 bases between them. Germline CDR1 is MGHRA and CDR2 is YSYEKL. The CDR3 consists of 19 residues.

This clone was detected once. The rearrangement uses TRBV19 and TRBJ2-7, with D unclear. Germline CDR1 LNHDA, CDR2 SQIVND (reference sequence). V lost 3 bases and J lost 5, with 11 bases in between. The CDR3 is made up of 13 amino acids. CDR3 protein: CASSIGSYNEQYF. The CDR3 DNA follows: TGTGCCAGTAGTATCGGTTCCTATAACGAGCAGTACTTC. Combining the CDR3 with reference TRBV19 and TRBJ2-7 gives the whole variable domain DGGITQSPKYLFRKEGQNVTLSCEQNLNHDAMYWYRQDPGQGLRLIYYSQIVNDFQKGDIAEGYSVSREKKESFPLTVTSAQKNPTAFYLCASSIGSYNEQYFGPGTRLTVT.

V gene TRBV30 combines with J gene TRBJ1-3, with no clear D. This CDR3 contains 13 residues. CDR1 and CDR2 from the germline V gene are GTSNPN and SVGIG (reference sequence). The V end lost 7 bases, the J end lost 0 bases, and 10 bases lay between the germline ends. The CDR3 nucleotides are TGTGCCTATGACTCCCTCTCTGGAAACACCATATATTTT. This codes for CAYDSLSGNTIYF. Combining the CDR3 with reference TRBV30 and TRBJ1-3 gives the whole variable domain SQTIHQWPATLVQPVGSPLSLECTVEGTSNPNLYWYRQAAGRGLQLLFYSVGIGQISSEVPQNLSASRPQDRQFILSSKKLLLSDSGFYLCAYDSLSGNTIYFGEGSWLTVV.

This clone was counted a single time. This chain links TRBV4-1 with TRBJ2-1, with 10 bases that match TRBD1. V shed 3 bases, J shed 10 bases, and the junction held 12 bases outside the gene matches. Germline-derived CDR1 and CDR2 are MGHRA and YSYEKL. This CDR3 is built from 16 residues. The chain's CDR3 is CASSHAPGTGVREQFF. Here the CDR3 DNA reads TGCGCCAGCAGCCATGCCCCCGGGACAGGGGTAAGAGAGCAGTTCTTC.

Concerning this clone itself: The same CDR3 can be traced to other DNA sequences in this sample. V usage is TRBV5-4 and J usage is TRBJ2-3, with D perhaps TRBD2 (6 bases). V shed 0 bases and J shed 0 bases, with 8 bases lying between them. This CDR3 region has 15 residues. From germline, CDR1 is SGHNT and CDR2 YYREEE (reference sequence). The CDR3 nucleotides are TGTGCCAGCAGCTTGGGCGGGGCTAGCACAGATACGCAGTATTTT. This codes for CASSLGGASTDTQYF.

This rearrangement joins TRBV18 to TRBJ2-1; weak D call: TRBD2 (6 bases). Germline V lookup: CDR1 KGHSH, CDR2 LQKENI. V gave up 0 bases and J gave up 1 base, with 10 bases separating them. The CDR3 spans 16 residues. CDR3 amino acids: CASSPPAGISYNEQFF. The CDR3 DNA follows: TGTGCCAGCTCACCACCTGCGGGGATTTCCTACAATGAGCAGTTCTTC.

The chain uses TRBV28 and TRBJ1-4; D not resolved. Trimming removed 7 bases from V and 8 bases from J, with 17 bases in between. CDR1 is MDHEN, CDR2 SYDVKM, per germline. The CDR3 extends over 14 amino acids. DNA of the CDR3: TGTGCCAGCATCGGGCCCGGGGTAAGCGAAAAACTGTTTTTT. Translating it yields CASIGPGVSEKLFF.

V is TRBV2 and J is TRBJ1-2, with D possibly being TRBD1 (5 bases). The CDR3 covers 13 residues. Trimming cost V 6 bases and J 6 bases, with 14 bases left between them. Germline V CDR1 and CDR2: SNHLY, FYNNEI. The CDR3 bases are TGTGCCAGCAGCATACAGGCTCGTAATGGCTACACCTTC. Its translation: CASSIQARNGYTF.

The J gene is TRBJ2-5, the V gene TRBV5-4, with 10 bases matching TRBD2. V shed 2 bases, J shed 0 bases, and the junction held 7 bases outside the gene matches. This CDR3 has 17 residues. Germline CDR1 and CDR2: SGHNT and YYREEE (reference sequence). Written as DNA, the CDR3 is TGTGCCAGCAGCTTCCTTAGCGGGGGGCCGTACCAAGAGACCCAGTACTTC. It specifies CASSFLSGGPYQETQYF.

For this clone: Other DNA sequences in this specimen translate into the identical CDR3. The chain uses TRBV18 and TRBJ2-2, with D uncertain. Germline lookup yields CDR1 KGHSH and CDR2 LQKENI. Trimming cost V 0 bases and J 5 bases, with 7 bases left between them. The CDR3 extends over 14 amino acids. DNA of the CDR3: TGTGCCAGCTCACCACCTCGAGGTACCGGGGAGCTGTTTTTT. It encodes CASSPPRGTGELFF.